Presented here are 24 T cell receptor beta chains from one specimen sequenced in a study of OX40 agonist ivuxolimab in advanced cancers. This table comes from immunoSEQ multiplex PCR, and its TCRdb copy is limited to in-frame clones, with some not included. The sample lists about 91,000 clones, approximately 80% occurring once. Source: CD4+ or CD8+ T cells sorted from blood, taken in a trial of the OX40 agonist ivuxolimab. The receptors here all came from an adult with an advanced solid tumor such as melanoma, head and neck, liver or kidney cancer.

The chain uses TRBV28 and TRBJ1-5; the D gene is possibly TRBD1 (6 bases). The CDR3 contains 16 residues. The V end lost 7 bases, the J end lost 3 bases, and 19 bases lay between the germline ends. Germline values: CDR1 MDHEN, CDR2 SYDVKM. The chain's CDR3 is CASTTPITGSNQPQHF. Written as DNA, the CDR3 is TGTGCCAGCACTACCCCCATCACAGGGTCCAATCAGCCCCAGCATTTT.

The rearrangement uses TRBV4-3 and TRBJ2-3; TRBD2 matches at 8 bases. Germline assignment: CDR1 LGHNA and CDR2 YSLEER. The CDR3 consists of 16 residues. Trimming at V came to 1 base and at J to 4 bases, leaving 7 bases not matched to a gene. For the CDR3, the DNA is TGCGCCAGCAGCCAAGGCTGGGCGGGGGGTCCAGATACGCAGTATTTT. It specifies CASSQGWAGGPDTQYF.

The gene calls are TRBV10-3 and TRBJ1-4; D call uncertain. V gave up 5 bases and J gave up 4 bases, with 8 bases separating them. The CDR3 runs 13 residues. CDR1 is ENHRY, CDR2 SYGVKD, per germline. The CDR3 region is CAISSTDNEKLFF. CDR3 nucleotide sequence: TGTGCCATCAGTTCCACAGATAATGAAAAACTGTTTTTT.

The gene calls are TRBV30 and TRBJ1-4; a possible D gene is TRBD1 (5 bases). The CDR3 length is 17 residues. Germline V gene data show CDR1 as GTSNPN and CDR2 as SVGIG (reference sequence). Trimming cost V 2 bases and J 7 bases, with 23 bases left between them. CDR3 in amino acids: CAWSPIPTAGWSEKLFF. The CDR3 DNA is TGTGCCTGGAGTCCCATCCCAACGGCAGGGTGGAGTGAAAAACTGTTTTTT.

The V and J genes are TRBV9 and TRBJ1-3; D might be TRBD1 (5 bases). The V end was cut by 3 bases, the J end by 1 base, with 11 bases between. Germline V gene data show CDR1 as SGDLS and CDR2 as YYNGEE. The CDR3 is 15 residues long. The CDR3 here is CASSAGTASGNTIYF. The CDR3 DNA follows: TGTGCCAGCAGCGCAGGGACGGCTTCTGGAAACACCATATATTTT.

The V call is TRBV5-1, the J call TRBJ2-2; D assignment may be TRBD1 or TRBD2 (6 bases each). Germline CDR1 and CDR2: SGHRS and YFSETQ. This CDR3 has 16 residues. The V gene lost 5 bases and the J gene lost 4 bases, with 18 bases spanning the gap. The CDR3 DNA reads TGCGCCAGCAGTGTCCCCGGGGGCCCGCCCACCGGGGAGCTGTTTTTT. This sequence encodes CASSVPGGPPTGELFF.

The chain links TRBV19 to TRBJ2-3; D not certain. V shed 3 bases and J shed 6 bases, with 13 bases lying between them. This CDR3 is built from 14 residues. CDR1 and CDR2 from the germline V gene are LNHDA and SQIVND (reference sequence). CDR3 nucleotides: TGTGCCAGTAGTATTGTTGGGTTAGGGGATACGCAGTATTTT. Translation gives CASSIVGLGDTQYF.

The J gene is TRBJ2-2, the V gene TRBV7-3, with TRBD1 identical over 9 bases. Germline assignment: CDR1 SGHTA and CDR2 FQGTGA. V lost 5 bases and J lost 4; bases outside the gene matches: 5. The CDR3 totals 15 residues. The CDR3 region is CASSRTGDPTGELFF. The CDR3 DNA reads as TGTGCCAGCAGCCGGACAGGGGATCCCACCGGGGAGCTGTTTTTT. Filled out from reference TRBV7-3 and TRBJ2-2, the complete variable domain reads GAGVSQTPSNKVTEKGKYVELRCDPISGHTALYWYRQSLGQGPEFLIYFQGTGAADDSGLPNDRFFAVRPEGSVSTLKIQRTERGDSAVYLCASSRTGDPTGELFFGEGSRLTVL.

V is TRBV6-5 and J is TRBJ1-3; the D is unclear. The V end was cut by 3 bases, the J end by 4 bases, with 7 bases between. This CDR3 contains 13 residues. In germline, CDR1 is MNHEY, CDR2 SVGAGI. Written as DNA, the CDR3 is TGTGCCAGCAGTTATTCCGAGGGAAACACCATATATTTT. Protein sequence: CASSYSEGNTIYF.

This rearrangement joins TRBV10-1 to TRBJ2-7, with D hard to call. The CDR3 length is 15 residues. Germline values: CDR1 WNHNN, CDR2 SYGVQD (reference sequence). The V and J ends lost 3 bases and 3 bases respectively, with 15 bases between them. CDR3 sequence: CASSEKFPADYEQYV. CDR3 coding DNA: TGCGCCAGCAGTGAAAAGTTCCCAGCTGACTACGAGCAGTACGTC.

The gene calls are TRBV28 and TRBJ2-7; 8 bases agree with TRBD1. This CDR3 comprises 15 residues. Germline CDR1 and CDR2: MDHEN and SYDVKM. J was trimmed by 1 base and V by 8 bases; bases with no gene match: 10. Written as DNA, the CDR3 is TGTGCCAGCCCGAACAGGGGGAGTCCGTCCTACGAGCAGTACGTC. Translating gives CASPNRGSPSYEQYV.

This clone was detected only once. The rearrangement joins TRBV7-2 to TRBJ1-3; D ambiguous. The V end lost 2 bases, the J end lost 0 bases, and 5 bases lay between the germline ends. Germline loops: CDR1 SGHTA, CDR2 FQGNSA. CDR3 length equals 14 residues. CDR3 loop: CASSLFLSGNTIYF. For the CDR3, the DNA is TGTGCCAGCAGCTTATTTCTCTCTGGAAACACCATATATTTT. The entire variable domain, with the rest obtained from reference TRBV7-2 and TRBJ1-3, is as follows: GAGVSQSPSNKVTEKGKDVELRCDPISGHTALYWYRQSLGQGLEFLIYFQGNSAPDKSGLPSDRFSAERTGGSVSTLTIQRTQQEDSAVYLCASSLFLSGNTIYFGEGSWLTVV.

On this clone: Other DNA sequences in the same sample also yield this CDR3. The J gene is TRBJ2-5, the V gene TRBV10-3; TRBD1 agrees at 7 bases. This CDR3 contains 14 residues. Per the germline V gene, CDR1 is ENHRY and CDR2 is SYGVKD. V was clipped by 6 bases and J by 0 bases; unmatched bases: 4. The CDR3: CAISVQGNQETQYF. In DNA form, the CDR3 reads TGTGCCATCAGCGTACAGGGGAACCAAGAGACCCAGTACTTC.

The chain uses TRBV5-6 and TRBJ2-7; the D gene is possibly TRBD1 (6 bases). This CDR3 comprises 13 residues. Germline lookup yields CDR1 SGHDT and CDR2 YYEEEE. V was clipped by 0 bases and J by 4 bases, with 8 bases between them. The CDR3, as DNA: TGTGCCAGCAGCTTGGCCGGGACATACGAGCAGTACTTC. The encoded protein is CASSLAGTYEQYF.

The V call is TRBV7-2, the J call TRBJ2-5, with D possibly being TRBD1 (6 bases). Looked up from germline, CDR1 is SGHTA and CDR2 is FQGNSA. V lost 6 bases and J lost 5, with 16 bases in between. This CDR3 comprises 14 residues. CDR3 protein: CASSSGQSWETQYF. The CDR3 DNA reads TGTGCCAGCAGTTCTGGACAGTCTTGGGAGACCCAGTACTTC.

J is TRBJ2-6 and V is TRBV5-4; D is unresolved. The germline V gene encodes CDR1 SGHNT and CDR2 YYREEE (reference sequence). This CDR3 is built from 17 residues. The V end was cut by 3 bases, the J end by 0 bases, with 13 bases between. For the CDR3, the DNA is TGTGCCAGCAGCTCCTCCATGGATAGCTCTGGGGCCAACGTCCTGACTTTC. Amino acids: CASSSSMDSSGANVLTF.

The CDR3 loop reads CASSLGWRGYQETQYF. For the CDR3, the DNA is TGCGCCAGCAGCTTGGGCTGGCGGGGGTACCAAGAGACCCAGTACTTC. The rearrangement links TRBV5-1 to TRBJ2-5; 7 bases are a match to TRBD2. Germline assignment: CDR1 SGHRS and CDR2 YFSETQ. V lost 0 bases, J lost 0 bases, and 5 bases stayed unmatched. The CDR3 runs 16 residues.

The chain combines TRBV12-5 with TRBJ1-2; D is uncertain. V lost 4 bases to trimming and J lost 5 bases, with 11 bases between them. CDR1 and CDR2 from the germline V gene are LGHNT and FRNRAP. This CDR3 spans 13 amino acids. CDR3 in amino acids: CASGSPRLYGYTF. The CDR3 DNA follows: TGTGCTAGTGGTTCTCCCCGTTTATATGGCTACACCTTC.

This clone was counted once. The junction and the germline gene differ at one end; a read error may be behind it. V and J are TRBV27 and TRBJ2-4; D gene uncertain. Germline lookup yields CDR1 MNHEY and CDR2 SMNVEV (reference sequence). This CDR3 region has 11 residues. For the CDR3, the DNA is TGTGCCAGCAGCTCCTCAAACGTTCAGTACTTC. Translated, it gives CASSSSNVQYF.

The V gene is TRBV6-5, the J gene TRBJ2-2, with a weak D call TRBD2 (6 bases). Germline values: CDR1 MNHEY, CDR2 SVGAGI. The CDR3 extends over 16 amino acids. Trimming removed 0 bases from V and 6 bases from J, with 14 bases in between. The CDR3 nucleotides read TGTGCCAGCAGTTACTCGGGGGGTTCCGGGGCCGGGGAGCTGTTTTTT. This codes for CASSYSGGSGAGELFF.

The chain joins TRBV28 to TRBJ2-5, with 8 bases lining up with TRBD1. The CDR3 totals 14 residues. V was clipped by 6 bases and J by 3 bases; unmatched bases: 6. Germline CDR1 and CDR2: MDHEN and SYDVKM. For the CDR3, the DNA is TGTGCCAGCAGAATACAGGGGGTTAAAGAGACCCAGTACTTC. Protein product: CASRIQGVKETQYF.

V and J are TRBV28 and TRBJ2-6; the D gene could be TRBD1 or TRBD2 (6 bases each). This CDR3 spans 16 amino acids. Trimming pared 6 bases from V and 3 bases from J, leaving 15 bases between. Germline CDR1 is MDHEN and CDR2 is SYDVKM. The CDR3 nucleotides are TGTGCCAGCAGATCCGAGGGGGGAGGTGGGGCCAACGTCCTGACTTTC. Its protein is CASRSEGGGGANVLTF.

CDR3 in DNA: TGTGCCAGTAGTATGGGGACATCCTCTGGAAACACCATATATTTT. Translated: CASSMGTSSGNTIYF. The V gene is TRBV19, the J gene TRBJ1-3, with TRBD1 as a possible D gene (6 bases). The CDR3 spans 15 residues. The germline V and J ends were trimmed by 3 bases and 0 bases, with 9 bases remaining between them. Germline values: CDR1 LNHDA, CDR2 SQIVND (reference sequence).

The V call is TRBV2, the J call TRBJ2-7; D unresolved. The CDR3 spans 11 residues. Germline V CDR1 and CDR2: SNHLY, FYNNEI. V lost 8 bases to trimming and J lost 4 bases, with 9 bases between them. The CDR3 region is CASSLQYEQYV. The DNA of the CDR3 is TGTGCCAGCTCCCTTCAGTACGAGCAGTACGTC.